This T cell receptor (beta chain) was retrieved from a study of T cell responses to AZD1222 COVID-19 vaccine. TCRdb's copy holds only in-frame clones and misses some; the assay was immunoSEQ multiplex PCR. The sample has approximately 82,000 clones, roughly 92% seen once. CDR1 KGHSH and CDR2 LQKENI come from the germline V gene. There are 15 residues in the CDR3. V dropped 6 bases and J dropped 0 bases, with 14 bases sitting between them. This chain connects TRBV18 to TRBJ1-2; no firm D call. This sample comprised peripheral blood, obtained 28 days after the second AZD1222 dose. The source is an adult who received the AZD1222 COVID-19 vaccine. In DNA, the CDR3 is TGTGCCAGCTCCCCCTCAGACGGTACTAACTATGGCTACACCTTC. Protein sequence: CASSPSDGTNYGYTF.